Listed below are T cell receptor beta chains from one sample, sequenced in a study of glioma-infiltrating T cells after dendritic cell vaccination. Produced via immunoSEQ multiplex PCR; TCRdb's table is partial and in-frame only. The table includes just under 85,000 clones, 85% to 90% detected once. The source material was blood, sampled before dendritic cell vaccination. These receptors all stem from a human donor with glioblastoma. Both conserved end residues are part of each CDR3. The order of the fields is D gene, CDR3 length, clone size, V gene, J gene, CDR3 DNA, CDR3 protein. A D gene is named only where the DNA matches it firmly. Some rows have no size entry. The others give once, few or many, or a class for an expanded clone.

D: TRBD1
length: 17
size: -
V: TRBV11-3
J: TRBJ2-7
DNA: TGTGCCAGCAGCAAGATACAGGGCAGGGGGTCTAGCTACGAGCAGTACTTC
CDR3: CASSKIQGRGSSYEQYF

D: TRBD1
length: 15
size: -
V: TRBV4-1
J: TRBJ1-6
DNA: TGCGCCAGCAGCCAAGATGGGACAGGCAATTCCCCCCTCCACTTT
CDR3: CASSQDGTGNSPLHF

D: TRBD1
length: 16
size: -
V: TRBV27
J: TRBJ2-7
DNA: TGTGCCAGCAGCCTACCTCCGGGACAGGGGGCCTACGAGCAGTACTTC
CDR3: CASSLPPGQGAYEQYF

D: -
length: 15
size: -
V: TRBV4-2
J: TRBJ2-1
DNA: TGTGCCAGCAGCCAAGATGAGACTAGCTACAATGAGCAGTTCTTC
CDR3: CASSQDETSYNEQFF

D: -
length: 14
size: -
V: TRBV30
J: TRBJ1-4
DNA: TGTGCCTGGAGTAAATCTGCAACTAATGAAAAACTGTTTTTT
CDR3: CAWSKSATNEKLFF

D: -
length: 11
size: -
V: TRBV29-1
J: TRBJ1-1
DNA: TGCAGCGTTGAAGTTTTCGCTGAAGCTTTCTTT
CDR3: CSVEVFAEAFF

D: TRBD1
length: 19
size: -
V: TRBV5-4
J: TRBJ1-2
DNA: TGTGCCAGCAGCGGTAGGGCCCAGACCCAGGGGGCGATTAACTATGGCTACACCTTC
CDR3: CASSGRAQTQGAINYGYTF

D: -
length: 13
size: -
V: TRBV12-5
J: TRBJ1-1
DNA: TGTGCTAGTGGTTTGACGGGAAACACTGAAGCTTTCTTT
CDR3: CASGLTGNTEAFF

D: -
length: 15
size: -
V: TRBV11-1
J: TRBJ2-7
DNA: TGTGCCAGCAGGGGTGGGGCAGGAACTTCCTACGAGCAGTACTTC
CDR3: CASRGGAGTSYEQYF

D: -
length: 14
size: -
V: TRBV6-1
J: TRBJ2-3
DNA: TGTGCCAGCAGTGAAGCGGGCACTGTTATCGTGCAGTATTTT
CDR3: CASSEAGTVIVQYF

D: -
length: 13
size: -
V: TRBV29-1
J: TRBJ1-2
DNA: TGCAGCGTTGAGTTTAGGGGCAACTATGGCTACACCTTC
CDR3: CSVEFRGNYGYTF

D: -
length: 13
size: -
V: TRBV19
J: TRBJ1-1
DNA: TGTGCCAGTAGCAGGGTTTCTGGCACTGAAGCTTTCTTT
CDR3: CASSRVSGTEAFF

D: -
length: 12
size: once
V: TRBV10-3
J: TRBJ2-5
DNA: TGTGCCATCAGTGAAATACAAGAGACCCAGTACTTC
CDR3: CAISEIQETQYF

D: TRBD2
length: 14
size: -
V: TRBV10-3
J: TRBJ2-1
DNA: TGTGCCATCAAGGCGAGGGCGGGAGGGAGTGAGCAGTTCTTC
CDR3: CAIKARAGGSEQFF

D: -
length: 14
size: -
V: TRBV6-1
J: TRBJ2-7
DNA: TGTGCCAGCAGTGAATCTGTTATTATCTACGAGCAGTACTTC
CDR3: CASSESVIIYEQYF

D: TRBD2
length: 16
size: -
V: TRBV5-1
J: TRBJ2-1
DNA: TGCGCCAGCAGCTTGGAGGCTAGCGGGTATTACAATGAGCAGTTCTTC
CDR3: CASSLEASGYYNEQFF